These 20 T cell receptor beta chains were sequenced from one sample in a study of cytomegalovirus exposure and HLA in healthy donors. PCR was performed using 60 Vbeta and 13 Jbeta primers. Assay used: immunoSEQ multiplex PCR; TCRdb lists only in-frame clones, some missing. The profile covers more than 110,000 clones, with over 75% appearing a single time and roughly 8.8% taken by the ten largest. Material for sequencing was PBMCs. The receptor source for this set is a woman between 50 and 59 years old in good health and CMV-seropositive.

In this sample, this clone turned up once. The chain has TRBV6-5 and TRBJ1-1, with 7 bases matching TRBD1. CDR1 is MNHEY and CDR2 is SVGAGI in the germline V gene. Losses at the gene ends were 5 bases for V and 0 bases for J; bases not matched to a gene: 6. The CDR3 has 15 amino acids. CDR3 bases: TGTGCCAGCAGTAAGACGACAGGGTTGAACACTGAAGCTTTCTTT. It specifies CASSKTTGLNTEAFF.

The J gene is TRBJ1-1, the V gene TRBV2, with D maybe TRBD1 (6 bases). The germline gives CDR1 SNHLY, CDR2 FYNNEI. This CDR3 has 13 amino acids. Trimming took off 9 bases at V and 7 bases at J, with 18 bases between the two ends. The DNA for the CDR3 is TGTGCCAGGGGATGGGACACCGCTCTTGAAGCTTTCTTT. This codes for CARGWDTALEAFF.

The gene calls are TRBV6-5 and TRBJ2-3; 9 bases agree with TRBD1. The germline gives CDR1 MNHEY, CDR2 SVGAGI. The CDR3 is 11 amino acids. V trimming: 10 bases; J trimming: 10 bases; junction bases outside the gene matches: 6. The CDR3 region is CATDRGGAQYF. The CDR3 DNA is TGTGCCACCGACAGGGGGGGCGCGCAGTATTTT.

This chain connects TRBV5-4 to TRBJ2-5, with 12 positions matching TRBD2. The germline CDR1 and CDR2 sequences are SGHNT and YYREEE (reference sequence). The CDR3 sequence is 14 residues long. The ends lost 10 bases at V and 5 bases at J; junction bases unmatched: 9. CDR3 sequence (DNA): TGTGCCGTACTAACTAGCGGGGGGCGGGAGACCCAGTACTTC. Protein product: CAVLTSGGRETQYF. Based on the CDR3 plus reference TRBV5-4 and TRBJ2-5, the full variable domain is ETGVTQSPTHLIKTRGQQVTLRCSSQSGHNTVSWYQQALGQGPQFIFQYYREEENGRGNFPPRFSGLQFPNYSSELNVNALELDDSALYLCAVLTSGGRETQYFGPGTRLLVL.

V is TRBV7-8 and J is TRBJ2-4, with TRBD2 identical over 10 bases. The CDR3 contains 18 residues. CDR1 SGHVS and CDR2 FQNEAQ come from the germline V gene. Trimming at V came to 3 bases and at J to 0 bases, leaving 8 bases not matched to a gene. CDR3 nucleotides: TGTGCCAGCAGCTTGACTAGCGGGTCTGGTCTAGCCAAAAACATTCAGTACTTC. Its translation is CASSLTSGSGLAKNIQYF.

The chain joins TRBV5-1 to TRBJ2-5; 9 positions match TRBD1. The length of the CDR3 is 18 residues. Germline V gene sequence: CDR1 SGHRS, CDR2 YFSETQ. V was clipped by 2 bases and J by 1 base; unmatched bases: 12. The CDR3 protein is CASSLRLTGGDIQETQYF. In DNA, the CDR3 is TGCGCCAGCAGCTTACGCCTCACAGGGGGCGACATCCAAGAGACCCAGTACTTC.

The V gene is TRBV30, the J gene TRBJ1-1; no clear D. Trimming stripped 5 bases from V and 1 base from J, with 5 bases between. This CDR3 spans 11 amino acids. Germline assignment: CDR1 GTSNPN and CDR2 SVGIG (reference sequence). The CDR3 protein is CAWVQNTEAFF. For the CDR3, the DNA is TGTGCCTGGGTACAGAACACTGAAGCTTTCTTT.

This chain joins TRBV10-3 and TRBJ2-7; 9 bases are a match to TRBD1. The ends lost 4 bases at V and 3 bases at J; junction bases unmatched: 4. This CDR3 comprises 14 residues. The germline V gene encodes CDR1 ENHRY and CDR2 SYGVKD. CDR3 coding DNA: TGTGCCATCAGTGCCCAGACAGGGGGCTACGAGCAGTACTTC. Its protein is CAISAQTGGYEQYF.

The chain has TRBV2 and TRBJ1-5; 7 nucleotides align to TRBD1. Germline values: CDR1 SNHLY, CDR2 FYNNEI. CDR3 length: 15 amino acids. V shed 3 bases, J shed 4 bases, and the junction held 6 bases outside the gene matches. CDR3 nucleotide sequence: TGTGCCAGCAGTGATCAGCAGGGGGAGAATCAGCCCCAGCATTTT. It codes for CASSDQQGENQPQHF.

This clone was counted once. V is TRBV5-1 and J is TRBJ2-7; 10 bases line up with TRBD1. The length of the CDR3 is 15 residues. V was clipped by 0 bases and J by 7 bases; unmatched bases: 7. Per the germline V gene, CDR1 is SGHRS and CDR2 is YFSETQ. CDR3 in DNA: TGCGCCAGCAGCTTGGGGGATAGGACAGGGGGTGAGCAGTACTTC. Translated: CASSLGDRTGGEQYF. The full variable domain, its missing parts supplied by reference TRBV5-1 and TRBJ2-7, is KAGVTQTPRYLIKTRGQQVTLSCSPISGHRSVSWYQQTPGQGLQFLFEYFSETQRNKGNFPGRFSGRQFSNSRSEMNVSTLELGDSALYLCASSLGDRTGGEQYFGPGTRLTVT.

The chain joins TRBV4-3 to TRBJ2-3, with 7 bases lining up with TRBD2. The CDR3 is 19 amino acids. Trimming cost V 0 bases and J 4 bases; bases outside gene matches: 16. Germline loops: CDR1 LGHNA, CDR2 YSLEER. CDR3 nucleotides: TGCGCCAGCAGCCAAGATCGGGTTGCGGGGGTCTTTAATCCAGATACGCAGTATTTT. As protein: CASSQDRVAGVFNPDTQYF.

The genes are TRBV27 and TRBJ1-4, with 7 positions matching TRBD1. With 9 bases clipped from V and 4 bases from J, the junction kept 14 bases outside the gene matches. This CDR3 contains 16 residues. The germline CDR1 and CDR2 sequences are MNHEY and SMNVEV (reference sequence). This chain's CDR3 is CARITGALPLNEKLFF. DNA of the CDR3: TGTGCCAGAATTACAGGGGCCCTACCCCTTAATGAAAAACTGTTTTTT.

The gene calls are TRBV11-2 and TRBJ2-3; D gene ambiguous. In germline, CDR1 is SGHAT, CDR2 FQNNGV. The CDR3 extends over 18 amino acids. The V end lost 0 bases, the J end lost 0 bases, and 16 bases lay between the germline ends. CDR3 loop: CASSLEVISQVSTDTQYF. The CDR3 bases are TGTGCCAGCAGCTTAGAGGTTATCAGTCAGGTAAGCACAGATACGCAGTATTTT.

This chain connects TRBV19 to TRBJ1-4; 8 nucleotides agree with TRBD1. Losses at the gene ends were 5 bases for V and 7 bases for J; bases not matched to a gene: 6. The germline V gene encodes CDR1 LNHDA and CDR2 SQIVND (reference sequence). The CDR3 is 14 amino acids. In nucleotides, the CDR3 is TGTGCCAGTAGTGTCGGACAGGGTGTTGAAAAACTGTTTTTT. Its translation: CASSVGQGVEKLFF.

CDR3 nucleotides: TGTGCCAGCAGCGGGGTGAACACTGAAGCTTTCTTT. Its protein is CASSGVNTEAFF. The chain employs TRBV28 and TRBJ1-1; D is uncertain. Germline lookup yields CDR1 MDHEN and CDR2 SYDVKM. Trimming stripped 6 bases from V and 0 bases from J, with 5 bases between. The CDR3 is 12 residues long.

This chain uses TRBV7-2 with TRBJ2-1; tentatively, D is TRBD1 (5 bases). In germline, CDR1 is SGHTA, CDR2 FQGNSA. CDR3 length equals 13 residues. V gave up 5 bases and J gave up 10 bases, with 15 bases separating them. The CDR3 loop is CASSTPPRTEQFF. In DNA, the CDR3 is TGTGCCAGCAGCACCCCTCCACGGACAGAGCAGTTCTTC.

The genes are TRBV9 and TRBJ1-2; TRBD1 aligns across 12 bases. CDR3 size: 16 residues. From germline, CDR1 is SGDLS and CDR2 YYNGEE. V lost 4 bases to trimming and J lost 3 bases; unmatched junction nucleotides: 7. In nucleotides, the CDR3 is TGTGCCAGCAGCCTACAGGGACAGGGGGCTTACTATGGCTACACCTTC. Translated: CASSLQGQGAYYGYTF.

V is TRBV20-1 and J is TRBJ2-7; weak D call: TRBD2 (6 bases). The CDR3 totals 10 residues. Germline values: CDR1 DFQATT, CDR2 SNEGSKA (reference sequence). CDR3 loop: CSTSGYEQYF. DNA for the CDR3: TGCAGCACCAGCGGGTACGAGCAGTACTTC.

The J gene is TRBJ2-5, the V gene TRBV13, with TRBD2 as a possible D gene (6 bases). CDR3 length: 13 amino acids. Germline CDR1 PRHDT, CDR2 FYEKMQ (reference sequence). Trimming took 3 bases from V and 3 from J, leaving 8 bases between them. The CDR3 DNA follows: TGTGCCAGCAGCTTGGGCGGGGAAGAGACCCAGTACTTC. It yields the protein CASSLGGEETQYF.

The CDR3 is CASSEWVRGPSDTIYF. Written as DNA, the CDR3 is TGTGCCAGCAGTGAATGGGTCAGGGGGCCTTCAGACACCATATATTTT. V is TRBV6-1 and J is TRBJ1-3; 8 bases are a match to TRBD1. This CDR3 comprises 16 residues. V dropped 2 bases and J dropped 8; count of bases not matched to a gene: 11. Germline lookup yields CDR1 MNHNS and CDR2 SASEGT.